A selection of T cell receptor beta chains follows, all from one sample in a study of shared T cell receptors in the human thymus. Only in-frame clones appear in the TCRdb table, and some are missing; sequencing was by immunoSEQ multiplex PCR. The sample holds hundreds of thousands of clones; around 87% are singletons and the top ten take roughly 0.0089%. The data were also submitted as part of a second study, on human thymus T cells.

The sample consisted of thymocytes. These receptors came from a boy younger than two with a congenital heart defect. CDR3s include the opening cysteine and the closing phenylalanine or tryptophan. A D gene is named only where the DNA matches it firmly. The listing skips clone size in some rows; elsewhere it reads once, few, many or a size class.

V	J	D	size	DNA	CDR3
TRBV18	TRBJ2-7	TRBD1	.	TGTGCCAGCTCACAATGGGACAGGGGAGGCTACGAGCAGTACTTC	CASSQWDRGGYEQYF
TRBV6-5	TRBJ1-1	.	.	TGTGCCAGCAGTTACATAGAGAACACTGAAGCTTTCTTT	CASSYIENTEAFF
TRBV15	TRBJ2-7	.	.	TGTGCCACCAGCAGAGTTCGGGAGAGTACCTACGAGCAGTACTTC	CATSRVRESTYEQYF
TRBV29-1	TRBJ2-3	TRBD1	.	TGCAGCGCGAACAGGGGGCCCCCCACAGATACGCAGTATTTT	CSANRGPPTDTQYF
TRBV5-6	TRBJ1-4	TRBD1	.	TGTGCCAGCAGCTTGAGGACAGGGCAGAATGAAAAACTGTTTTTT	CASSLRTGQNEKLFF
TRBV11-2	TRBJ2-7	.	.	TGTGCCAGCAGCTTAGCAACGACGGGTAACTCCTACGAGCAGTACTTC	CASSLATTGNSYEQYF
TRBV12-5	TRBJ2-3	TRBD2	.	TGTGCTAGTGGTTTGGCTGGGCGGGCTAGCGGGAGCACAGATACGCAGTATTTT	CASGLAGRASGSTDTQYF
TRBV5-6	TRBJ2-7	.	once	TGTGCCAGCAGCGGAGGGATCTCGGCCCCCACCTACGAGCAGTACTTC	CASSGGISAPTYEQYF
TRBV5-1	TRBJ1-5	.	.	TGCGCCAGCAGCTTGGCGGGGGGCCGACAGCCCCAGCATTTT	CASSLAGGRQPQHF
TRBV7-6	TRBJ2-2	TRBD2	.	TGTGCCAGCAGCCCAGTCAGGGTAGCGGGGGGGCTTGGCACCGGGGAGCTGTTTTTT	CASSPVRVAGGLGTGELFF
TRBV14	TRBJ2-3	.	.	TGTGCCAGCAGCCAGGGCGTCCGCACAGATACGCAGTATTTT	CASSQGVRTDTQYF
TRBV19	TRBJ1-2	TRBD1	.	TGTGCCAGTAGTACGGGACAGGCTAACTATGGCTACACCTTC	CASSTGQANYGYTF
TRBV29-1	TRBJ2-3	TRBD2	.	TGCAGCGTTGGCCCCTTGTCCGGGACTAGCGGGAGAACCAGCACAGATACGCAGTATTTT	CSVGPLSGTSGRTSTDTQYF
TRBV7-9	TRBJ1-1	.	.	TGTGCCAGCGGGCAGGGGAACACTGAAGCTTTCTTT	CASGQGNTEAFF
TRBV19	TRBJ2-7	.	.	TGTGCCAGTAGTACCACAGAAGAAGCAGCCTACGAGCAGTACTTC	CASSTTEEAAYEQYF
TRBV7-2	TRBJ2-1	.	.	TGTGCCAGCAGCTTAGCGGGGGGGCCATGGGATGAGCAGTTCTTC	CASSLAGGPWDEQFF
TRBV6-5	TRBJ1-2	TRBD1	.	TGTGCCAGCAGTGGACAGGGTTATGGCTACACCTTC	CASSGQGYGYTF
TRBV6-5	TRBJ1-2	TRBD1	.	TGTGCCAGCAGTGGAAAAGGACAGGGGGGCTATGGCTACACCTTC	CASSGKGQGGYGYTF
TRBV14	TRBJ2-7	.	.	TGTGCCAGCAGCCAAGTGGGGGCTAGTGTACCTACCTACGAGCAGTACTTC	CASSQVGASVPTYEQYF
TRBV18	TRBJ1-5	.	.	TGTGCCAGCTCAAACAGTATATATCAGCCCCAGCATTTT	CASSNSIYQPQHF
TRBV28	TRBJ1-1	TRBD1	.	TGTGCCAGCAGTAGAATAACTACAGGGGACACTGAAGCTTTCTTT	CASSRITTGDTEAFF
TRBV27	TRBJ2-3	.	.	TGTGCCAGCAGTTTCCTGACTAGGGGGCTTCCAGATACGCAGTATTTT	CASSFLTRGLPDTQYF
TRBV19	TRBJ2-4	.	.	TGTGCCAGTAGTATTCTAGCCAAAAACATTCAGTACTTC	CASSILAKNIQYF
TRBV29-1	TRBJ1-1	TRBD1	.	TGCAGCGTTCGAAAACCGGGACAGGGTGCTGGCCAGGCTTTCTTT	CSVRKPGQGAGQAFF
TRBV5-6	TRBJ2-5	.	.	TGTGCCAGCAGCTTGGGGGCCCAAGAGACCCAGTACTTC	CASSLGAQETQYF
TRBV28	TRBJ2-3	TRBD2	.	TGTGCCAGCAGTTCCTCCGGGACTAGCGGTATCGATACGCAGTATTTT	CASSSSGTSGIDTQYF